The 11 T cell receptor beta chains below all came from one sample that was sequenced in a study of cytomegalovirus exposure and HLA in healthy donors. The study ran its PCR with 60 Vbeta and 13 Jbeta primers. Data came from immunoSEQ multiplex PCR; TCRdb stores just in-frame clones and leaves some out. The table records around 130,000 clones, approximately 82% of them present only once. The sample was PBMCs. These receptors all come from a woman between 18 and 29 years old in good health and CMV-seropositive.

The chain recombines TRBV18 with TRBJ2-5; D might be TRBD1 (6 bases). Germline CDR1 is KGHSH and CDR2 is LQKENI. This CDR3 comprises 15 residues. Trimming cost V 1 base and J 5 bases, with 14 bases left between them. The chain's CDR3 is CASSPRQDHWETQYF. The DNA for the CDR3 is TGTGCCAGCTCACCACGACAGGACCATTGGGAGACCCAGTACTTC.

For this clone: One end of the junction is discordant with germline, which a read error may explain. The J gene is TRBJ2-3, the V gene TRBV6-4, with 7 bases identical to TRBD2. The CDR3 contains 15 residues. Germline V CDR1 and CDR2: MRHNA, SNTAGT. CDR3 in amino acids: CANERGSIFPDTHYF. The CDR3 region has the DNA TGTGCCAACGAGCGGGGCTCAATCTTCCCAGATACGCATTATTTT.

The chain couples TRBV15 to TRBJ1-3; TRBD1 is a possible D gene (6 bases). There are 18 residues in the CDR3. Germline CDR1 is LNHNV and CDR2 is YYDKDF (reference sequence). Trimming stripped 0 bases from V and 0 bases from J, with 15 bases between. The chain's CDR3 is CATSRDLGQTLSGNTIYF. The DNA for the CDR3 is TGTGCCACCAGCAGAGATCTCGGACAGACGCTCTCTGGAAACACCATATATTTT.

This chain links TRBV5-1 with TRBJ2-3, with 8 nucleotides matching TRBD2. Germline lookup yields CDR1 SGHRS and CDR2 YFSETQ. V trimming: 4 bases; J trimming: 3 bases; junction bases outside the gene matches: 10. This CDR3 is 16 amino acids long. The CDR3 nucleotides are TGCGCCAGCAGCACCTCCTTTCGGGGGGGAACAGATACGCAGTATTTT. Translated, it gives CASSTSFRGGTDTQYF.

J is TRBJ2-3 and V is TRBV18; TRBD2 matches 11 bases. Losses at the gene ends were 4 bases for V and 0 bases for J; bases not matched to a gene: 0. Germline CDR1 is KGHSH and CDR2 is LQKENI. This CDR3 is built from 15 residues. The CDR3 reads CASSRTSGSTDTQYF. The CDR3 nucleotides are TGTGCCAGCTCACGGACTAGCGGGAGCACAGATACGCAGTATTTT.

The CDR3 bases are TGTGCCAGCAGCTTAGAAGGGGGCTATGGCTACACCTTC. It yields the protein CASSLEGGYGYTF. This sequence joins TRBV7-6 and TRBJ1-2, with D maybe TRBD1 (6 bases). Germline CDR1 reads SGHVS; CDR2 reads FNYEAQ. The ends were cut back, 1 base at V and 4 bases at J, with 7 bases in the middle. The CDR3 spans 13 residues. Full variable domain (missing parts from reference TRBV7-6 and TRBJ1-2): GAGVSQSPRYKVTKRGQDVALRCDPISGHVSLYWYRQALGQGPEFLTYFNYEAQQDKSGLPNDRFSAERPEGSISTLTIQRTEQRDSAMYRCASSLEGGYGYTFGSGTRLTVV.

This chain uses TRBV9 with TRBJ2-1, with D possibly TRBD2 on 6 matching bases. The ends were cut back, 6 bases at V and 9 bases at J, with 13 bases in the middle. This CDR3 has 12 amino acids. Germline V lookup: CDR1 SGDLS, CDR2 YYNGEE. CDR3 amino acids: CASTELGGEQFF. In DNA, the CDR3 is TGTGCCAGCACCGAGTTGGGAGGTGAGCAGTTCTTC.

This clone was recorded once. The chain combines TRBV11-1 with TRBJ2-6, with TRBD2 as a possible D gene (6 bases). Germline CDR1 reads SGHAT; CDR2 reads FQDESV (reference sequence). This CDR3 has 15 amino acids. With 3 bases removed from V and 2 bases from J, the gap between germline ends came to 8 bases. For the CDR3, the DNA is TGTGCCAGCAGCTTGGGAGGAGCTGGGGCCAACGTCCTGACTTTC. Protein: CASSLGGAGANVLTF.

This chain joins TRBV30 and TRBJ1-1, with a weak D call TRBD1 (6 bases). Germline V CDR1 and CDR2: GTSNPN, SVGIG (reference sequence). Trimming left V 3 bases short and J 0 bases short, with 17 bases between. This CDR3 spans 16 amino acids. CDR3 coding DNA: TGTGCCTGGAGGGCGAAGATTTGGACAGTGAACACTGAAGCTTTCTTT. This codes for CAWRAKIWTVNTEAFF.

This clone was found a few times. The genes are TRBV27 and TRBJ2-7; a possible D gene is TRBD1 (6 bases). Germline V gives CDR1 MNHEY, CDR2 SMNVEV (reference sequence). CDR3 length: 13 amino acids. With 6 bases removed from V and 4 bases from J, the gap between germline ends came to 13 bases. CDR3 DNA: TGTGCCAGCAGCCCAGGGGTTTTGTACGAGCAGTACTTC. Translating gives CASSPGVLYEQYF.

The gene calls are TRBV2 and TRBJ1-5; D possibly corresponds to TRBD1 (6 bases). CDR1 and CDR2 from the germline V gene are SNHLY and FYNNEI. The CDR3 runs 14 residues. V was shortened by 2 bases and J by 7 bases, with 12 bases between the two germline ends. This CDR3 reads CASSERKGEQPQHF. The CDR3 DNA reads as TGTGCCAGCAGTGAACGGAAGGGGGAGCAGCCCCAGCATTTT.